This TCR beta chain was recorded in a study of OX40 agonist ivuxolimab in advanced cancers. In the study overall: The costimulatory receptor OX40 (CD134) was targeted by ivuxolimab, a fully human IgG2 agonistic monoclonal antibody. Intravenous ivuxolimab was administered to patients every 2 weeks at six dose levels: 0.01, 0.1, 0.3, 1.5, 3 and 10 mg/kg. Among the approximately 50 dose-escalation patients, about 20 had hepatocellular carcinoma, approximately 15 melanoma, 9 renal cell carcinoma and 9 head and neck cancer. A male proportion of about 79% and a mean age of around 60 years, ranging from 23 to 79, were recorded for the dose-escalation cohort. Prior anti-PD-1, anti-PD-L1 or anti-CTLA-4 therapy was permitted, and approximately 42% of dose-escalation patients had received checkpoint inhibitors. Partial responses occurred in three dose-escalation patients, of whom one had hepatocellular carcinoma and two had cutaneous melanoma. The purpose of peripheral TCRbeta sequencing was to test whether ivuxolimab changed TCR sequence diversity and led to clonal T-cell expansion. The paper describes the monotherapy dose-escalation part (N = 52 patients) of the phase I trial of ivuxolimab. The paper as a whole reports these results and caveats: At doses of 0.1 to 3.0 mg/kg, clonal expansion of both CD4+ and CD8+ blood T cells was observed from baseline to week 6. The antigen specificity of the clonally expanded peripheral T cells was not determined. Low levels of normalized T-cell clonal expansion were also seen in some nonresponding patients. After ivuxolimab, CD8+ T cells had more expanded clones than CD4+ T cells on average. In the 0.1-3.0 mg/kg groups, partial responders were among the patients with the lowest normalized peripheral clonal expansion, particularly in CD8+ T cells.

To sequence the TCRbeta CDR3 region, genomic DNA was isolated from the sorted cells. The immunoSEQ Assay was used to sequence the TCRbeta CDR3 regions. The table was pulled from immuneACCESS by TCRdb, which kept in-frame rearrangements only. Such tables lose some clones; where checked, under half of the loss comes from unresolved V genes, and the rest has no known cause. This sample has about 45,000 clones in its table, and 65% to 90% of those were observed once. Of the sample, 2% to 3% is held by the ten largest clones. The trial excluded patients who had a history of autoimmune disease or were on systemic immunosuppression. Peripheral blood for TCR sequencing was drawn from every dose cohort at baseline, at cycle 4 day 1 and at cycle 7 day 1. The samples were taken from a phase I, first-in-human, multicenter, open-label dose-escalation trial of ivuxolimab. Adults with locally advanced or metastatic melanoma, renal cell carcinoma, hepatocellular carcinoma or head and neck squamous cell carcinoma were enrolled in the trial. CD4+ and CD8+ T cells were sorted separately from peripheral blood before TCR sequencing.

CDR1 and CDR2 were assigned from the germline V gene as SGHRS and YFSETQ. Trimming costs V 4 bases and J 6 bases, and their ends lie 17 bases apart. The CDR3 measures 15 amino acids from cysteine to phenylalanine. The retained sequence is limited to the CDR3, 45 bases, with the frame set at the first base. In regard to this clone: Its antigen target is currently unknown. Base quality data are lacking; no much larger clone is found one base away.

The clonotype comes from an adult with an advanced solid tumor such as melanoma, head and neck, liver or kidney cancer. The material sequenced was CD4+ or CD8+ T cells sorted from blood, taken in a trial of the OX40 agonist ivuxolimab. The chain couples TRBV5-1 to TRBJ2-1; the D gene assignment is ambiguous. The nucleotide sequence reads as follows: TGCGCCAGCAGCCTACCCCTGAGGACCATCAATGAGCAGTTCTTC. This codes for CASSLPLRTINEQFF.